This TCR beta chain comes out of a study of T-cell memory formation after mild COVID-19. Study-wide background: There were largely donor-specific TCR clusters.

Findings and limits, study-wide: A second wave expanding day 15 to 37 was CD4+-biased; contracting clones were balanced. For contracting clones, CD4+ ones sat mainly in CM and EM, CD8+ in EMRA.

With constant-segment primers, 5'RACE yielded cDNA libraries of TCR alpha and TCR beta that carried sample barcodes and UMIs. Each CDR3 protein gets one entry after TCRdb re-called the 5' RACE reads with MiXCR. The sample includes more than 350,000 distinct CDR3 sequences, approximately 16% of them seen just once. The trim removed 5 bases at V and 8 bases at J, leaving 8 bases unmatched. Looked up from germline, CDR1 is SGHTA and CDR2 is FQGNSA. This CDR3 has 14 amino acids. On this clonotype itself: The antigen is unknown.

This chain connects TRBV7-2 to TRBJ2-3, with 9 bases fitting TRBD2. The clonotype originates from a man aged 18 to 30 who had mild COVID-19 (a few samples of this study predate the infection). Cell type and time point are not known. The sequenced material came from PBMCs or a T cell subset sorted from them (not recorded which). DNA for the CDR3: TGTGCCAGCAGCCCCGGGGGCGGGGGGGTTACGCAGTATTTT. It translates to CASSPGGGGVTQYF.